This T cell receptor (beta chain) was captured in a study of blood T cells in healthy people across ages. A J-beta primer mix and a sample-barcoded 5' primer were used in a second PCR of roughly 6 to 11 cycles. TCRdb reanalysed the 5' RACE reads using MiXCR and keeps one entry per CDR3 protein. The data contain 1.5 million to 2 million distinct CDR3 sequences, less than 50% of them singletons. The authors drew 8.5 to 10 milliliters of peripheral blood from each donor. Germline V CDR1 and CDR2: MNHNS, SASEGT. V dropped 1 base and J dropped 1 base, with 8 bases sitting between them. The CDR3 runs 15 residues.

This receptor was taken from a woman between 35 and 50 years old in good health. Sequenced material: blood. J is TRBJ1-5 and V is TRBV6-1; no reliable D call. CDR3 in amino acids: CASSEVRRSNQPQHF. CDR3 coding DNA: TGTGCCAGCAGTGAAGTGAGAAGGAGCAATCAGCCCCAGCATTTT.